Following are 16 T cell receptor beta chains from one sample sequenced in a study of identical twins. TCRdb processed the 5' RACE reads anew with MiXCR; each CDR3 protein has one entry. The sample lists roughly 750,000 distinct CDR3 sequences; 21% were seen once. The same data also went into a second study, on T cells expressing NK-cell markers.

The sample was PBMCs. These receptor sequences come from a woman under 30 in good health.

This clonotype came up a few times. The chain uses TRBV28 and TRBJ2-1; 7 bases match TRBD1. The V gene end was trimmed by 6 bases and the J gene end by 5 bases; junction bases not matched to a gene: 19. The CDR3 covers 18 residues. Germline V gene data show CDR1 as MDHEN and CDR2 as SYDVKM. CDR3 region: CASSRSTGFGSINNEQFF. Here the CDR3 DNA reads TGTGCCAGCAGCCGATCGACAGGGTTTGGATCAATTAACAATGAGCAGTTCTTC.

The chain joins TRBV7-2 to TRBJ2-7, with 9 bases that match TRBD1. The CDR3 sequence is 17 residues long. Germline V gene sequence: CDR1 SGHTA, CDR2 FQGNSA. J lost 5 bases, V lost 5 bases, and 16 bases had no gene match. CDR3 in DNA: TGTGCCAGCAGCCCAACGAGGCGGGGACAGGGATTCAACGAGCAGTACTTC. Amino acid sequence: CASSPTRRGQGFNEQYF.

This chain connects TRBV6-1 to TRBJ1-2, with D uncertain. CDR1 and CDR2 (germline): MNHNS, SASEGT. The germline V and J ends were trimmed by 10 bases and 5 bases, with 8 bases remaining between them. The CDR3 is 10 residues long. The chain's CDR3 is CATPTYGYTF. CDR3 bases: TGTGCCACGCCGACTTATGGCTACACCTTC.

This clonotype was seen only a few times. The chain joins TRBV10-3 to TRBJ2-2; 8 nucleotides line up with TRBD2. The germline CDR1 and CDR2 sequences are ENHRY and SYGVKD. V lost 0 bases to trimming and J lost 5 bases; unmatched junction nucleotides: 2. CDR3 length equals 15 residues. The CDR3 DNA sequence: TGTGCCATCAGTGAGTCGGTAGCGGGAACCGGGGAGCTGTTTTTT. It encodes CAISESVAGTGELFF.

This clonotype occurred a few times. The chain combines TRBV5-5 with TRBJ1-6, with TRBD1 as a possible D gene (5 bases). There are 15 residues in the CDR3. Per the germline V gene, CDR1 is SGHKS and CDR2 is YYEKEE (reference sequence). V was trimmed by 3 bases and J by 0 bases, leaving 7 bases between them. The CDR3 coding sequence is TGTGCCAGCAGCTCGGGGGACTCCTATAATTCACCCCTCCACTTT. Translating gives CASSSGDSYNSPLHF.

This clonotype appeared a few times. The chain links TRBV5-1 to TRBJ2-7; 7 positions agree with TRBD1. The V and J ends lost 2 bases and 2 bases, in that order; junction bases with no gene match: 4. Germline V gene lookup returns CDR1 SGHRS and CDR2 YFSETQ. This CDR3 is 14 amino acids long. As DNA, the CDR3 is TGCGCCAGCAGCTTTCTTGGGACAGCCTACGAGCAGTACTTC. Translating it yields CASSFLGTAYEQYF.

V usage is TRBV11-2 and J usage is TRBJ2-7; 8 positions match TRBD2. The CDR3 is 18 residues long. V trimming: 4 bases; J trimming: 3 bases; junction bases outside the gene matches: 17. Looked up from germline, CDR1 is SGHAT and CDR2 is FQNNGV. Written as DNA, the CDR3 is TGTGCCAGCAGCTGGCGGACGCCGGGACTAGGAATGTACTACGAGCAGTACTTC. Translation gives CASSWRTPGLGMYYEQYF.

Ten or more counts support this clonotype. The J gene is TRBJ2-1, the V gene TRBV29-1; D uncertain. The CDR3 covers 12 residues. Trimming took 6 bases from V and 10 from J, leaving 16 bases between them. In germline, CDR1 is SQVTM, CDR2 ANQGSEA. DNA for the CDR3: TGCAGCGTCCCGCTCGGCTACCAGGAGCAGTTCTTC. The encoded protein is CSVPLGYQEQFF.

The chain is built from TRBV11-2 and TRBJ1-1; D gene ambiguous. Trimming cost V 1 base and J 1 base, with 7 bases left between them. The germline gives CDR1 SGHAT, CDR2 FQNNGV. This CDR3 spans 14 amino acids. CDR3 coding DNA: TGTGCCAGCAGCTTAGTGGGAGAGAACACTGAAGCTTTCTTT. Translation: CASSLVGENTEAFF.

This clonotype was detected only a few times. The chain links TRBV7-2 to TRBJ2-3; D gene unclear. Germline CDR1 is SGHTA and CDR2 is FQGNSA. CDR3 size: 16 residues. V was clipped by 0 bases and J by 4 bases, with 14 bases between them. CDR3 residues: CASSLAYLGTSDTQYF. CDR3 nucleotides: TGTGCCAGCAGCTTAGCGTATTTGGGTACGTCAGATACGCAGTATTTT. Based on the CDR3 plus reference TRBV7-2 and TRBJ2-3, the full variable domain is GAGVSQSPSNKVTEKGKDVELRCDPISGHTALYWYRQSLGQGLEFLIYFQGNSAPDKSGLPSDRFSAERTGGSVSTLTIQRTQQEDSAVYLCASSLAYLGTSDTQYFGPGTRLTVL.

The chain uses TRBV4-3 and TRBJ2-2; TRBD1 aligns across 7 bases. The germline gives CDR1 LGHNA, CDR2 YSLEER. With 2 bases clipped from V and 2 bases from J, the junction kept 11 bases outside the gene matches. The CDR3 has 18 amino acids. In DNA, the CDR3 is TGCGCCAGCAGCCAAAATTCTTTCTGGGACAGAAACACCGGGGAGCTGTTTTTT. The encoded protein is CASSQNSFWDRNTGELFF.

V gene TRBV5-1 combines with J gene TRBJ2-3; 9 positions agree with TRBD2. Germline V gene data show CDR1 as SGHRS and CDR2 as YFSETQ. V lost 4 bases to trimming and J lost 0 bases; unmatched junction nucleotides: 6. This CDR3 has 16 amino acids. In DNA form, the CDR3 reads TGCGCCAGCAGCGGCGGACTAGCGTCTAGCACAGATACGCAGTATTTT. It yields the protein CASSGGLASSTDTQYF.

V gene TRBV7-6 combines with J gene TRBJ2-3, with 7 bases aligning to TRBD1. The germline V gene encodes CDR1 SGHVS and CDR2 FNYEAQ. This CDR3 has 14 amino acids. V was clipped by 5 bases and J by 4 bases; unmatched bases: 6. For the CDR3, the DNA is TGTGCCAGCAGCCCGAGGGGGCGAGCAGATACGCAGTATTTT. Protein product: CASSPRGRADTQYF. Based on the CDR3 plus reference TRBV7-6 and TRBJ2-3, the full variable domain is GAGVSQSPRYKVTKRGQDVALRCDPISGHVSLYWYRQALGQGPEFLTYFNYEAQQDKSGLPNDRFSAERPEGSISTLTIQRTEQRDSAMYRCASSPRGRADTQYFGPGTRLTVL.

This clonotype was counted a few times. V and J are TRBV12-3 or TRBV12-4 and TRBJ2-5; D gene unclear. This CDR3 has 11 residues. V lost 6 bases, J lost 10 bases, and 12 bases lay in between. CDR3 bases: TGTGCCAGCAGCCAAAAATATGTCCAGTACTTC. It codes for CASSQKYVQYF.

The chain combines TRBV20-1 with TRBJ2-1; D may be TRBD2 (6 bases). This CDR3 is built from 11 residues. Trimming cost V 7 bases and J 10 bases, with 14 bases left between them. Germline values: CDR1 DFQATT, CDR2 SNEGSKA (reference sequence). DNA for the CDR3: TGCAGTGTCCCCTCTCTAGCGGAGCAGTTCTTC. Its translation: CSVPSLAEQFF.

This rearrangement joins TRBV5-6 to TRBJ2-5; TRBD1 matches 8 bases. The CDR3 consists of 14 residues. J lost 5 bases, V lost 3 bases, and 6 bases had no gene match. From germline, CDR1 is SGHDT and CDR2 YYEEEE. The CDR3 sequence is CASSSDRVVETQYF. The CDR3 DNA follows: TGTGCCAGCAGCTCGGACAGGGTTGTGGAGACCCAGTACTTC.